The present TCR beta chain was sequenced within a study of cytomegalovirus exposure and HLA in healthy donors. Overall study context: The 110 or so validation repertoires used a platform that matched the one used for the approximately 610 first-cohort repertoires, as a later analysis reported.

For this clone: Its cognate antigen is unknown.

Regarding the study as a whole: According to a later analysis, TCR clusters from the first cohort tended to co-occur in the 120 or so validation repertoires. With high specificity and sensitivity, the classifier reportedly diagnosed cytomegalovirus status.

Per germline, CDR1 SGHRS and CDR2 YFSETQ. Trimming removed 4 bases at V and 0 bases at J, with 5 bases between. CDR3 length: 12 residues. The donors were members of the roughly 120-subject validation cohort (separate from the approximately 670-subject first cohort). Clones were read by immunoSEQ multiplex PCR, and TCRdb kept only the in-frame ones, dropping some. Here the sample spans hundreds of thousands of clones, 86% being singletons. The rearrangement links TRBV5-1 to TRBJ2-7; D gene uncertain. Sequences were obtained from PBMCs. The TCR originated in a woman between 18 and 29 years old in good health and CMV-seronegative. This chain's CDR3 is CASSTSSYEQYF. CDR3 sequence (DNA): TGCGCCAGCAGCACGAGCTCCTACGAGCAGTACTTC.